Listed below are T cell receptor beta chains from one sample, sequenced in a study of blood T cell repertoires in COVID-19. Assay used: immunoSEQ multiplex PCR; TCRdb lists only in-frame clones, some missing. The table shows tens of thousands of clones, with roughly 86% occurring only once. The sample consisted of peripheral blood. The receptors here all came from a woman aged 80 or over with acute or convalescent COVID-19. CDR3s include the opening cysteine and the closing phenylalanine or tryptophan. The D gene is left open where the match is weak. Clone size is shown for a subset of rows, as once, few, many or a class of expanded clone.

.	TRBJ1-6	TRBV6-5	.	TGTGCCAGCAGTTACTCTTACAGGAATAATTCACCCCTCCACTTT	CASSYSYRNNSPLHF
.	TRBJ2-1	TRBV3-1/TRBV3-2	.	TGTGCCAGCAGTCGTACTAGTGCGTCCTACAATGAGCAGTTCTTC	CASSRTSASYNEQFF
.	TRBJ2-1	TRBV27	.	TGTGCCAGCAGTTTATTAGCCCCTCAGATTGGGAATGAGCAGTTCTTC	CASSLLAPQIGNEQFF
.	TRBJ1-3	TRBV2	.	TGTGCCAGCACGCGGGAGGGGGGGCCTGGAAACACCATATATTTT	CASTREGGPGNTIYF
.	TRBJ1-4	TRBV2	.	TGTGCCAGCAGTGATGACAGAAATAATGAAAAACTGTTTTTT	CASSDDRNNEKLFF
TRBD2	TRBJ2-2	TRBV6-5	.	TGTGCCAGCAAACGGACTAGCGCAGGCACCGGGGAGCTGTTTTTT	CASKRTSAGTGELFF
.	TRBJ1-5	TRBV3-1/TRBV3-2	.	TGTGCCAGCAGCCAAGGAACCCCGGGTAGGAGGGTTAACGGTGGCAATCAGCCCCAGCATTTT	CASSQGTPGRRVNGGNQPQHF
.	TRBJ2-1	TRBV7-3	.	TGTGCCAGCAGCATGGACTCTTACAATGAGCAGTTCTTC	CASSMDSYNEQFF
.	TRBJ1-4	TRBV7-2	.	TGTGCCAGCAGCTTATTGGTACAGTATGAAAAACTGTTTTTT	CASSLLVQYEKLFF
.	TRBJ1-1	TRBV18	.	TGTGCCAGCTCACCACCGCGAGGACAGAACACTGAAGCTTTCTTT	CASSPPRGQNTEAFF
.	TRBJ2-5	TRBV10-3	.	TGTGCCATCCATGATCCGGGGGTTGGCGAGACCCAGTACTTC	CAIHDPGVGETQYF
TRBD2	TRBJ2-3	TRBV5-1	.	TGCGCCAGCAGCTTGGCCGGACAGCGGGAGGGAAGAGATACGCAGTATTTT	CASSLAGQREGRDTQYF
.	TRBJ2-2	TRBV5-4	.	TGTGCCAGCAGCTTGGGCGCCGGGGAGCTGTTTTTT	CASSLGAGELFF
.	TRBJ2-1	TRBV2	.	TGTGCCAGCAGTGCTAGCTCCAATGAGCAGTTCTTC	CASSASSNEQFF
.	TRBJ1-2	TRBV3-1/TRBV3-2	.	TGTGCCAGCAGCCAAGATGAACAGCGGACCTTC	CASSQDEQRTF
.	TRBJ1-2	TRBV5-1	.	TGCGCCAGCAGCTTGGCCTCTAGTAGCAGCAGTGGCTACACCTTC	CASSLASSSSSGYTF
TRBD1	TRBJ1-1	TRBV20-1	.	TGCAGTGCCAGCCAGGGGGGTGAAGCTTTCTTT	CSASQGGEAFF
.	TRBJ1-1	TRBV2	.	TGTGCCAGCAGTCGGGACACCCGCACTGAAGCTTTCTTT	CASSRDTRTEAFF
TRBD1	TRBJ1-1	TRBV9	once	TGTGCCAGCAGCGTAGGGACAGGAGGCGAGTGGGCTTTCTTT	CASSVGTGGEWAFF
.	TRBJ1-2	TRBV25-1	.	TGTGCCAGCACGGCGGGGTATAATGGCTACACCTTC	CASTAGYNGYTF
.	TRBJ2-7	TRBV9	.	TGTGCCAGCAGCGAAGGCTTAGGGAGCTACGAGCAGTACTTC	CASSEGLGSYEQYF